This T cell receptor (beta chain) was sequenced during a study of blood T cell repertoires in COVID-19. Turning to the study itself: Sites in the United States, Italy and Spain provided acute and convalescent COVID-19 samples.

Germline values: CDR1 SGHAT, CDR2 FQNNGV. The CDR3 has 15 amino acids. Trimming removed 1 base at V and 0 bases at J, with 7 bases between. Generated by immunoSEQ multiplex PCR, the TCRdb table keeps only in-frame clones and is missing some. The sample includes 230,000 or so clones, around 83% of them seen just once. V is TRBV11-2 and J is TRBJ1-3; D gene uncertain. The clonotype comes from a man aged 40-50 years with active or convalescent COVID-19. Sequenced input: peripheral blood. The CDR3 coding sequence is TGTGCCAGCAGCTTAGTGGCAGTCTCTGGAAACACCATATATTTT. Translating it yields CASSLVAVSGNTIYF.